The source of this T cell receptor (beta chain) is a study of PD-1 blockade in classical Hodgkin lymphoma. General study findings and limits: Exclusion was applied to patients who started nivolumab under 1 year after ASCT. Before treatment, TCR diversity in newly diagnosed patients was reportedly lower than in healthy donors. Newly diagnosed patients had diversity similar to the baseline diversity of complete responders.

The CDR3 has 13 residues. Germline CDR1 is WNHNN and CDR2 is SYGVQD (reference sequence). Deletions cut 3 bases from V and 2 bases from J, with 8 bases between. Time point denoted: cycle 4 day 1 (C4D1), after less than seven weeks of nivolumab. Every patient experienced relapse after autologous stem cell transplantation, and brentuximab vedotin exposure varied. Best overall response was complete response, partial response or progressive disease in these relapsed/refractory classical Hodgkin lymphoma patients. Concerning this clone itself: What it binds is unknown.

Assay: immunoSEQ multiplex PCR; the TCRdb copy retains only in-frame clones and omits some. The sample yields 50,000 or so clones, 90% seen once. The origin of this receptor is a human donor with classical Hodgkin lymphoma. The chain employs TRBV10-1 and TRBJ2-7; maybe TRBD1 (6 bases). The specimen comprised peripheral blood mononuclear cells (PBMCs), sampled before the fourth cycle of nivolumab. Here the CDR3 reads CASSDRGPYEQYF. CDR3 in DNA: TGCGCCAGCAGTGACAGGGGACCCTACGAGCAGTACTTC.